There are a few counts of the clone carrying this T cell receptor (beta chain). The data originate from a study of blood T cell repertoires in COVID-19. Only in-frame clones appear in the TCRdb table, and some are missing; sequencing was by immunoSEQ multiplex PCR. There are about 180,000 clones in the sample; roughly 77% occur only once, and 12% lies in the top ten. The germline V and J ends were trimmed by 5 bases and 4 bases, with 17 bases remaining between them. Germline CDR1 MDHEN, CDR2 SYDVKM. The CDR3 extends over 15 amino acids. Sequenced: peripheral blood. The chain joins TRBV28 to TRBJ2-5, with TRBD2 as a possible D gene (6 bases). The source is a woman older than 75 with COVID-19, enrolled during active disease. CDR3 bases: TGTGCCAGCAGTCTCCCGGCCGGAGGGATAGAGACCCAGTACTTC. As protein: CASSLPAGGIETQYF.